This T cell receptor beta chain was identified in a study of cytomegalovirus exposure and HLA in healthy donors. Study findings and constraints: A later analysis associated some 18,000 TCR beta sequences with HLA alleles at a 0.05 false discovery rate.

The V and J ends lost 0 bases and 1 base respectively, with 4 bases between them. CDR1 and CDR2 (germline): SGHNT, YYREEE (reference sequence). The CDR3 has 13 residues. This clone was counted between two and nine times. Antigen unknown. The PCR was carried out with 60 Vbeta primers and 13 Jbeta primers. Assay used: immunoSEQ multiplex PCR; TCRdb lists only in-frame clones, some missing. This table holds more than 150,000 clones, around 80% found once. The material sequenced was PBMCs. The receptor was isolated from a man younger than 30 in good health and CMV-seronegative. The rearrangement joins TRBV5-4 to TRBJ1-2, with D hard to call. DNA for the CDR3: TGTGCCAGCAGCTTGGACAGTAACTATGGCTACACCTTC. The encoded protein is CASSLDSNYGYTF.